The T cell receptor (beta chain) under discussion was sequenced for a study of T-cell memory formation after mild COVID-19. Constant-segment-primed 5'RACE gave TCR alpha and TCR beta cDNA libraries with sample barcodes and UMIs. MiXCR, run by TCRdb on the 5' RACE reads, gives a single entry per CDR3 protein. In the table there are approximately 150,000 distinct CDR3 sequences, about 5.7% of which are singletons. The CDR3 is 14 amino acids. Between the trimmed V and J ends, which lost 4 bases and 4 bases, there was a span of 12 bases. Germline loops: CDR1 SGHRS, CDR2 YFSETQ. Whole-study findings and limits: Clones that contracted from day 15 to 85 had balanced CD4/CD8; later expanders were CD4+ biased. Some SARS-CoV-2-responding clones were already detected in memory before infection.

This clonotype was recorded many times. Its antigen is not identified. The receptor was derived from an adult woman who had mild COVID-19 (a few samples of this study predate the infection). Cell type and time point are not known. The chain links TRBV5-1 to TRBJ2-1; D assignment may be TRBD1 or TRBD2 (5 bases each). Sequences were obtained from PBMCs or a T cell subset sorted from them (not recorded which). Written as DNA, the CDR3 is TGCGCCAGCAGCCCCGGGGCTAGGTACAATGAGCAGTTCTTC. Protein: CASSPGARYNEQFF.